Sequencing of this TCR beta chain was carried out in a study of persistence of HIV-infected CD4 T cells. To note about this clone: The antigen remains undetermined.

The immunoSEQ assay was version 4, run in survey mode. Method: immunoSEQ multiplex PCR; TCRdb's copy keeps in-frame clones and lacks some. The sample has tens of thousands of clones, around 82% seen once. Trimming took 2 bases from V and 4 from J; bases not matched to a gene: 4. The CDR3 sequence is 14 residues long. The V gene's germline CDR1 is GTSNPN and CDR2 SVGIG (reference sequence). The stimulus was lysate of CMV-infected fibroblasts, around 10 ug/mL. Memory cells lacking CD40L and CD69 with high CD45RO were sorted. CD8+ T cells were removed from PBMCs prior to stimulation. The TCR sequence derives from an adult woman with HIV who was CMV-seropositive. The chain joins TRBV30 to TRBJ2-1, with 8 positions matching TRBD2. The sample was CD4+ T cells sorted from PBMCs after roughly 19-hour stimulation, taken from a patient who received antiretroviral therapy. The CDR3 region is CAWSTGGDYNEQFF. CDR3 nucleotides: TGTGCCTGGAGTACCGGGGGGGATTACAATGAGCAGTTCTTC.